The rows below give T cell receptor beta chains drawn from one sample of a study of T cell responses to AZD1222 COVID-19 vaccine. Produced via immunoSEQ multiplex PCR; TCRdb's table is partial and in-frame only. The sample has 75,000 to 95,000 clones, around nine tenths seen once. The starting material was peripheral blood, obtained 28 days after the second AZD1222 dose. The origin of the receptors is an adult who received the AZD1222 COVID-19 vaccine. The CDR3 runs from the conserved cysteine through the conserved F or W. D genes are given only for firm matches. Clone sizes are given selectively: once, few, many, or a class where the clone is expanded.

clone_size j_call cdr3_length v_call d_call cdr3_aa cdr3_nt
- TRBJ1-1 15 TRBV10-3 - CAISELLGQRIEAFF TGTGCCATCAGTGAGTTACTAGGACAAAGAATTGAAGCTTTCTTT
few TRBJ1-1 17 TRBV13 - CASSLSPGHGMNTEAFF TGTGCCAGCAGCTTAAGCCCGGGACATGGAATGAACACTGAAGCTTTCTTT
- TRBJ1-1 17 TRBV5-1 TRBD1 CASSLARDRNENTEAFF TGCGCCAGCAGCTTGGCTCGGGACAGGAATGAGAACACTGAAGCTTTCTTT
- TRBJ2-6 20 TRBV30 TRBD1 CAWSALVPGQPDSGANVLTF TGTGCCTGGAGCGCCCTCGTGCCGGGACAGCCTGACTCTGGGGCCAACGTCCTGACTTTC
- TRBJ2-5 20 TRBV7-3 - CASSPGPGTPEPANGETQYF TGTGCCAGCAGCCCCGGCCCCGGGACTCCAGAACCCGCCAACGGAGAGACCCAGTACTTC
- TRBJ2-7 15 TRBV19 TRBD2 CASSIEAGGRYEQYF TGTGCCAGTAGTATCGAAGCGGGGGGCCGCTACGAGCAGTACTTC
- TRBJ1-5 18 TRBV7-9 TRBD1 CASSSQTQDRDGNQPQHF TGTGCCAGCAGCTCCCAAACCCAGGACAGGGACGGCAATCAGCCCCAGCATTTT
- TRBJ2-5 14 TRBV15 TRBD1 CATSRDRGSETQYF TGTGCCACCAGCAGGGACAGGGGTTCTGAGACTCAGTACTTC
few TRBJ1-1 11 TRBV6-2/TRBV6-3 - CASSPRFEAFF TGTGCCAGCAGCCCCCGTTTTGAAGCTTTCTTT
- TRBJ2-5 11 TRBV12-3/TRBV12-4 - CASRGMGTQYF TGTGCCAGCAGGGGGATGGGGACCCAGTACTTC
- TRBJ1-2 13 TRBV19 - CAVFRGFNYGYTF TGTGCCGTGTTTCGCGGGTTTAACTATGGCTACACCTTC
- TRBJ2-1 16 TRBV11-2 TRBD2 CASRVGKRGEYNEQFF TGTGCCAGCAGGGTGGGGAAGCGGGGCGAATACAATGAGCAGTTCTTC
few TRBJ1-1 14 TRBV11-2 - CASSLEPWNTEAFF TGTGCCAGCAGCTTAGAACCCTGGAACACTGAAGCTTTCTTT
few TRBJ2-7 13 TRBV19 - CASSSGGSYEQYF TGTGCCAGTAGCTCTGGGGGGTCCTACGAGCAGTACTTC
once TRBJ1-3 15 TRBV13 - CASRPGGEAGNTIYF TGTGCCAGCAGGCCAGGCGGCGAAGCTGGAAACACCATATATTTT
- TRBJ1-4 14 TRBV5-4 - CASSFQGTGEKLFF TGTGCCAGCAGTTTTCAGGGGACCGGTGAAAAACTGTTTTTT
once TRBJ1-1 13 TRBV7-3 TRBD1 CASSPGQPYVAFF TGTGCCAGCAGCCCGGGACAGCCCTATGTGGCTTTCTTT
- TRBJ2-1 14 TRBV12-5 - CASGSPYINNEQFF TGTGCTAGTGGTTCCCCTTACATAAACAATGAGCAGTTCTTC
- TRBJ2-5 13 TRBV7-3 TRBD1 CASSYDREETQYF TGTGCCAGCAGCTACGACAGGGAAGAGACCCAGTACTTC
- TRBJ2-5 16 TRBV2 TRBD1 CASIDPGQSVQETQYF TGTGCCAGCATTGACCCGGGACAGTCCGTCCAAGAGACCCAGTACTTC
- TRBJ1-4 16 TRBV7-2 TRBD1 CASSVTGLPTNEKLFF TGTGCCAGCAGCGTGACAGGGCTCCCAACTAATGAAAAACTGTTTTTT
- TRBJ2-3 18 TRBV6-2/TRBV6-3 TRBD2 CASSSGTSGTRRGDTQYF TGTGCCAGCAGTTCCGGGACTAGCGGGACCCGGCGGGGAGATACGCAGTATTTT
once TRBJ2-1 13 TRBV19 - CASSIGQGYEQFF TGTGCCAGTAGTATCGGGCAGGGCTATGAGCAGTTCTTC